This T cell receptor beta chain was sequenced in a study of cytomegalovirus exposure and HLA in healthy donors. Study-wide context: Caucasian-associated ancestry cluster membership applied to around 80% of about 370 genotyped donors. Findings and caveats of the study: A few chains linked to CMV were shown in vitro to be specific for CMV antigens. A later analysis found most CMV-associated TCR beta chains apparently HLA-restricted. Cytomegalovirus status was reportedly diagnosed by the classifier with high sensitivity and specificity.

PCR primers comprised 60 Vbeta and 13 Jbeta primers. Method: immunoSEQ multiplex PCR; TCRdb's copy keeps in-frame clones and lacks some. This table has roughly 200,000 clones, over 9.5% appearing once. The ends were cut back, 6 bases at V and 5 bases at J, with 13 bases in the middle. The germline gives CDR1 MNHEY, CDR2 SMNVEV (reference sequence). This CDR3 is 13 amino acids long. Remarks on this clone: Its cognate antigen is unknown.

This clonotype was sampled from a man over 45 in good health and CMV-seropositive. This chain uses TRBV27 with TRBJ1-1; unclear D gene. The sample comprised PBMCs. The CDR3 DNA follows: TGTGCCAGCAGCCGCGTTCCGGGGACTGAAGCTTTCTTT. Its protein is CASSRVPGTEAFF.